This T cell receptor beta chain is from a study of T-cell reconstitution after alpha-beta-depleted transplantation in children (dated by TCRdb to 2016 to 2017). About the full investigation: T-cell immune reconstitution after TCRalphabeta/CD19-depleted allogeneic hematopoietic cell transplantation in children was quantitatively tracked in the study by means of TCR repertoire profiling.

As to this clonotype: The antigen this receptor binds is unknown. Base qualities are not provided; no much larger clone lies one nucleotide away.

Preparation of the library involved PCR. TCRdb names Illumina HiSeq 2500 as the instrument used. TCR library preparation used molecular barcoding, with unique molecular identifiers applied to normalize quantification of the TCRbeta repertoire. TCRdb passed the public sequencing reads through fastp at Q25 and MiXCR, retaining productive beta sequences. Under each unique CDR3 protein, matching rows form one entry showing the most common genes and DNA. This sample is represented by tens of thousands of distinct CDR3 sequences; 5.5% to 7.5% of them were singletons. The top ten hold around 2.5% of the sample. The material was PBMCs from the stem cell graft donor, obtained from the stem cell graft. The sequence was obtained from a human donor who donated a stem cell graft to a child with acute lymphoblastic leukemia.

The CDR3 is CASSPDTLAGRGTQYF. The nucleotide sequence reads TGTGCCAGCAGCCCGGATACACTAGCGGGGAGGGGGACCCAGTACTTC. In this chain, TRBV7-8 is recombined with TRBJ2-5, with 10 middle bases fitting TRBD2. CDR1 and CDR2 are drawn from the germline V gene: SGHVS, FQNEAQ. The CDR3 measures 16 amino acids from cysteine to phenylalanine. CDR3 DNA is the only sequence kept; it has 48 bases, read in frame from the first base. Ends trimmed: V by 5 bases, J by 7 bases; bases unmatched to a gene: 13.